These 23 T cell receptor beta chains were all obtained from the same sample, sequenced in a study of early T cells in non-severe SARS-CoV-2 infection. TCRdb re-called the 5' RACE reads through MiXCR, storing one row per CDR3 protein. The sample lists more than 20,000 distinct CDR3 sequences; 4.2% were seen once. Sequencing was performed on whole blood. All receptors derive from an adult who was a healthcare worker with PCR-confirmed SARS-CoV-2 infection or an uninfected control (not recorded which).

This clonotype was picked up many times. The gene calls are TRBV20-1 and TRBJ1-1; maybe TRBD1 (5 bases). The CDR3 is 15 amino acids. Looked up from germline, CDR1 is DFQATT and CDR2 is SNEGSKA (reference sequence). V gave up 4 bases and J gave up 8 bases, with 23 bases separating them. CDR3 protein: CSATPQGRGFREAFF. The DNA of the CDR3 is TGCAGTGCTACTCCTCAGGGTCGGGGGTTCCGGGAAGCTTTCTTT.

In its sample, this clonotype was seen many times. This chain joins TRBV6-5 and TRBJ2-1; the match to TRBD2 covers 11 bases. CDR3 length equals 15 residues. V lost 5 bases to trimming and J lost 8 bases; unmatched junction nucleotides: 8. The germline V gene encodes CDR1 MNHEY and CDR2 SVGAGI. In DNA, the CDR3 is TGTGCCAGCAGTCCTTTAGCGGGAGGGCCTGATGAGCAGTTCTTC. This gives the protein CASSPLAGGPDEQFF.

In this sample, this clonotype turned up many times. The V and J genes are TRBV29-1 and TRBJ2-4; either TRBD1 or TRBD2 may fit D (5 bases each). Germline CDR1 is SQVTM and CDR2 is ANQGSEA. Trimming removed 4 bases at V and 9 bases at J, with 16 bases between. CDR3 length: 13 residues. CDR3 bases: TGCAGCGTTGGAAGGGGAAGGGAGAGCATTCAGTACTTC. Translating gives CSVGRGRESIQYF.

This clonotype was detected ten times or more. The chain joins TRBV7-3 to TRBJ1-6, with D maybe TRBD1 (6 bases). The V end lost 9 bases, the J end lost 8 bases, and 14 bases lay between the germline ends. The germline V gene has CDR1 SGHTA and CDR2 FQGTGA. CDR3 length: 13 residues. The DNA for the CDR3 is TGTGCCAGTTCGCGGGGGGCTGATTCACCCCTCCACTTT. It is translated as CASSRGADSPLHF.

This clonotype showed up many times. V is TRBV5-1 and J is TRBJ1-4; 8 bases are shared with TRBD1. Looked up from germline, CDR1 is SGHRS and CDR2 is YFSETQ. This CDR3 is 14 amino acids long. V shed 4 bases, J shed 7 bases, and the junction held 6 bases outside the gene matches. CDR3 loop: CASSEGQVVEKLFF. CDR3 sequence (DNA): TGCGCCAGCAGCGAGGGACAGGTGGTTGAAAAACTGTTTTTT.

This clonotype was observed a few times. The chain links TRBV24-1 to TRBJ2-3; unclear D gene. V dropped 4 bases and J dropped 2 bases, with 18 bases sitting between them. The CDR3 consists of 17 residues. Germline V gene data show CDR1 as KGHDR and CDR2 as SFDVKD. The CDR3 protein is CATSDPGRQYPTDTQYF. The DNA of the CDR3 is TGTGCCACCAGTGACCCCGGACGGCAGTACCCCACAGATACGCAGTATTTT.

This clonotype was seen at least ten times. The chain combines TRBV10-3 with TRBJ2-1, with D tentatively TRBD2 (7 bases). Trimming pared 11 bases from V and 6 bases from J, leaving 14 bases between. The germline gives CDR1 ENHRY, CDR2 SYGVKD. The CDR3 totals 12 residues. The CDR3 sequence: CAAGASGNEQFF. The CDR3 bases are TGTGCCGCGGGGGCTAGCGGCAATGAGCAGTTCTTC.

At least ten counts were recorded for this clonotype. The V call is TRBV11-2, the J call TRBJ2-5, with 8 nucleotides matching TRBD2. The CDR3 is made up of 17 amino acids. The junction had 14 bases not matched to a gene; V was cut back by 4 bases and J by 4 bases. The germline CDR1 and CDR2 sequences are SGHAT and FQNNGV. The CDR3 coding sequence is TGTGCCAGCAGCTCCGGTAGAGTGGCGGGAGGAGGAGAGACCCAGTACTTC. This sequence encodes CASSSGRVAGGGETQYF.

The V gene is TRBV18, the J gene TRBJ2-3; TRBD2 matches 9 bases. CDR1 and CDR2 from the germline V gene are KGHSH and LQKENI. CDR3 length equals 16 residues. The V segment lost 1 base and the J segment 2 bases; nucleotides outside the gene matches: 4. The CDR3 bases are TGTGCCAGCTCACCACGAGCGGGAGGCCCCACAGATACGCAGTATTTT. As protein: CASSPRAGGPTDTQYF.

In its sample, this clonotype was seen a few times. The chain has TRBV28 and TRBJ1-5; D unclear. Germline CDR1 and CDR2: MDHEN and SYDVKM. The CDR3 has 12 amino acids. V was pared by 2 bases and J by 7 bases, with 6 bases between. The CDR3 DNA is TGTGCCAGCAGTTTAGAGTACCAGCCCCAGCATTTT. Its translation is CASSLEYQPQHF.

This chain joins TRBV5-1 and TRBJ1-2; D remains ambiguous. CDR1 is SGHRS, CDR2 YFSETQ, per germline. This CDR3 is built from 12 residues. V gave up 4 bases and J gave up 7 bases, with 11 bases separating them. The CDR3 bases are TGCGCCAGCAGCCCGCAGGAGTCTGGCTACACCTTC. Encoded protein: CASSPQESGYTF.

Many counts were recorded for this clonotype. The rearrangement uses TRBV7-2 and TRBJ2-5; no clear D gene. V lost 5 bases to trimming and J lost 5 bases, with 15 bases between them. The germline V gene encodes CDR1 SGHTA and CDR2 FQGNSA. The CDR3 extends over 14 amino acids. The CDR3 sequence is CASSRPAIVETQYF. The CDR3 coding sequence is TGTGCCAGCAGCCGCCCTGCCATAGTGGAGACCCAGTACTTC.

This clonotype was found many times. The V and J genes are TRBV29-1 and TRBJ1-2; D uncertain. V lost 2 bases to trimming and J lost 7 bases, with 8 bases between them. In germline, CDR1 is SQVTM, CDR2 ANQGSEA. CDR3 length equals 11 residues. CDR3 residues: CSVELTAGYTF. CDR3 in DNA: TGCAGCGTTGAATTGACGGCTGGCTACACCTTC. Full variable domain (missing parts from reference TRBV29-1 and TRBJ1-2): SAVISQKPSRDICQRGTSLTIQCQVDSQVTMMFWYRQQPGQSLTLIATANQGSEATYESGFVIDKFPISRPNLTFSTLTVSNMSPEDSSIYLCSVELTAGYTFGSGTRLTVV.

This clonotype has just a few counts. V is TRBV20-1 and J is TRBJ2-7; D remains unclear. Trimming took 0 bases from V and 5 from J, leaving 14 bases between them. The CDR3 is 14 amino acids. Germline CDR1 and CDR2: DFQATT and SNEGSKA (reference sequence). CDR3 in amino acids: CSARDRMAGDEQYF. In DNA, the CDR3 is TGCAGTGCTAGAGATCGGATGGCAGGTGACGAGCAGTACTTC.

This clonotype has ten or more counts. The chain is built from TRBV7-9 and TRBJ2-5; 7 positions agree with TRBD2. CDR1 is SEHNR and CDR2 is FQNEAQ in the germline V gene (reference sequence). The V gene end was trimmed by 3 bases and the J gene end by 1 base; junction bases not matched to a gene: 2. The length of the CDR3 is 14 residues. CDR3 sequence: CASSLGTIQETQYF. The CDR3 DNA follows: TGTGCCAGCAGCTTGGGGACTATCCAAGAGACCCAGTACTTC.

At least ten counts were recorded for this clonotype. The chain uses TRBV20-1 and TRBJ1-2, with unresolved D. Trimming took off 1 base at V and 4 bases at J, with 7 bases between the two ends. This CDR3 has 12 residues. Germline V gene data show CDR1 as DFQATT and CDR2 as SNEGSKA (reference sequence). The CDR3 is CSARVWGYGYTF. Written as DNA, the CDR3 is TGCAGTGCTAGAGTGTGGGGCTATGGCTACACCTTC.

This clonotype was observed a handful of times. V is TRBV30 and J is TRBJ2-3; the D gene is possibly TRBD1 (5 bases). V dropped 0 bases and J dropped 3 bases, with 10 bases sitting between them. CDR3 size: 14 residues. In germline, CDR1 is GTSNPN, CDR2 SVGIG (reference sequence). The CDR3 DNA sequence: TGTGCCTGGAGTGTACAGGTGGGGACAGATACGCAGTATTTT. It is translated as CAWSVQVGTDTQYF.

This clonotype was detected many times. The chain combines TRBV21-1 with TRBJ1-1; the table's D call, TRBD1, has no DNA check behind it. TRBV21-1 is classified as a pseudogene. The CDR3 runs to 14 residues. The CDR3 region has the DNA TGTGCCAGCAGCAAATCACGGGGGGACACTGAAGCTTTCTTT. Translating it yields CASSKSRGDTEAFF.

The gene calls are TRBV5-5 and TRBJ2-2, with D possibly matching TRBD1 (6 bases). Trimming cost V 0 bases and J 6 bases, with 12 bases left between them. Germline CDR1 SGHKS, CDR2 YYEKEE (reference sequence). The CDR3 runs to 15 residues. CDR3 in amino acids: CASSLGPQGPGELFF. As DNA, the CDR3 is TGTGCCAGCAGCTTGGGGCCACAGGGTCCCGGGGAGCTGTTTTTT.

This clonotype was seen many times. The rearrangement uses TRBV13 and TRBJ1-3; maybe TRBD1 (5 bases). Trimming shortened V by 1 base and J by 4 bases, and 11 bases separated the two germline ends. The CDR3 is made up of 15 amino acids. Germline assignment: CDR1 PRHDT and CDR2 FYEKMQ (reference sequence). In nucleotides, the CDR3 is TGTGCCAGCAGCTTAGTACAGGCCCACGGAAACACCATATATTTT. It specifies CASSLVQAHGNTIYF.

This clonotype was picked up a small number of times. The CDR3 nucleotides are TGTGCCAGCTCTAACAATGAGCAGTTCTTC. Its protein product is CASSNNEQFF. The chain is built from TRBV2 and TRBJ2-1, with unresolved D. Per germline, CDR1 SNHLY and CDR2 FYNNEI. The CDR3 has 10 amino acids. Trimming took off 8 bases at V and 5 bases at J, with 4 bases between the two ends.

This clonotype was detected ten times or more. The chain combines TRBV24-1 with TRBJ1-3; no reliable D call. The CDR3 is made up of 17 amino acids. Germline lookup yields CDR1 KGHDR and CDR2 SFDVKD. The V and J ends lost 2 bases and 0 bases respectively, with 13 bases between them. The CDR3 DNA reads as TGTGCCACCAGTGATTCTCGGAAGGGCCCCTCTGGAAACACCATATATTTT. This codes for CATSDSRKGPSGNTIYF.

This clonotype was seen many times. The gene calls are TRBV9 and TRBJ2-1; 7 nucleotides line up with TRBD2. V lost 7 bases and J lost 6; bases outside the gene matches: 10. The CDR3 loop spans 14 amino acids. The germline gives CDR1 SGDLS, CDR2 YYNGEE. As DNA, the CDR3 is TGTGCCAGCTCCTGGGGGGGGAAGCCCAATGAGCAGTTCTTC. Encoded protein: CASSWGGKPNEQFF.